The entry below describes one T cell receptor beta chain. As yet, its antigen is unknown. The data belong to a study of cytomegalovirus exposure and HLA in healthy donors. Study results and limitations: Owing to their indistinguishability, certain V segments, notably TRBV6-2 and TRBV6-3, were excluded. Later on, an analysis showed TCR association rates differing by HLA locus, with DRB1 the most and HLA-C the fewest.

V shed 1 base and J shed 5 bases, with 12 bases lying between them. Germline lookup yields CDR1 SGHVS and CDR2 FNYEAQ. CDR3 length equals 15 residues. PCR used 60 Vbeta primers and 13 Jbeta primers. The table came from immunoSEQ multiplex PCR; TCRdb's copy has only in-frame clones and leaves some out. The table includes about 59,000 clones, approximately 75% detected once. Sequenced material: PBMCs. This rearrangement joins TRBV7-6 to TRBJ2-1, with a weak D call TRBD1 (5 bases). The TCR sequence derives from a young man in good health and CMV-seropositive. The CDR3 sequence: CASSLEGTGNNEQFF. CDR3 DNA sequence: TGTGCCAGCAGCTTAGAGGGTACAGGAAACAATGAGCAGTTCTTC.